The sequence of this TCR beta chain was determined in a study of cytomegalovirus exposure and HLA in healthy donors. Some clones are missing from TCRdb's copy, which holds only in-frame ones; the method was immunoSEQ multiplex PCR. The sample contains around 300,000 clones, approximately 91% of which appear only once. The CDR3 covers 13 residues. The V end was cut by 1 base, the J end by 5 bases, with 8 bases between. Germline loops: CDR1 LNHNV, CDR2 YYDKDF (reference sequence). The chain links TRBV15 to TRBJ2-5; D is unclear. The specimen sequenced was PBMCs. This receptor was obtained from a man aged 25 to 40 in good health and CMV-seronegative. The CDR3 reads CATSRGSQETQYF. Written as DNA, the CDR3 is TGTGCCACCAGCAGAGGGTCGCAGGAGACCCAGTACTTC.